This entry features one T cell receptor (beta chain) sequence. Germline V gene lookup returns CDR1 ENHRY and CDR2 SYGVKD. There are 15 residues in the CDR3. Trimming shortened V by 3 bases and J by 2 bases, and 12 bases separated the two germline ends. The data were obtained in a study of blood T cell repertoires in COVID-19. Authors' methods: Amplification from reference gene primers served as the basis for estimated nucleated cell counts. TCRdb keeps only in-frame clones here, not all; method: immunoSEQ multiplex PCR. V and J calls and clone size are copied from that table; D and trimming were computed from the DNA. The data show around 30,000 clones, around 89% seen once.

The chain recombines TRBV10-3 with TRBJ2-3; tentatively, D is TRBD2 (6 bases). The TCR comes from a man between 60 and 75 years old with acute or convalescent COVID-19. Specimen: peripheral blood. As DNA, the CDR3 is TGTGCCATCAGTGACGCGGGACTCTACACAGATACGCAGTATTTT. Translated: CAISDAGLYTDTQYF.